This TCR beta chain was documented in a study of T cell changes during pregnancy in multiple sclerosis. Some clones are missing from TCRdb's copy, which holds only in-frame ones; the method was immunoSEQ multiplex PCR. This sample yields approximately 49,000 clones, of which over 90% are seen a single time; roughly 0.92% belongs to the top ten. This CDR3 spans 13 amino acids. CDR1 is SNHLY, CDR2 FYNNEI, per germline. Trimming shortened V by 7 bases and J by 4 bases, and 13 bases separated the two germline ends. The chain recombines TRBV2 with TRBJ1-2; D perhaps matches TRBD1 (5 bases). The clonotype originates from a female donor with multiple sclerosis, enrolled in a pregnancy study. The sample was peripheral blood, taken after pregnancy. The CDR3 DNA reads as TGTGCCAGCATATACAGGCCCCCCTATGGCTACACCTTC. As protein: CASIYRPPYGYTF.